This T cell receptor (beta chain) was captured by sequencing in a study of radiotherapy plus CTLA-4 blockade in lung cancer (dated by TCRdb to 2016 to 2019). With regard to the full study: Among the enrolled patients, about 19% had an objective response, and 31% reached disease control. The study at large found these results: After treatment with radiotherapy and ipilimumab, TCR clones that originated in tumors expanded in peripheral blood. Increased serum interferon-beta after radiation, together with early dynamic changes in blood T cell clones, were reported to be the strongest predictors of response.

A remark on this clone: Its antigen remains undetermined. Per-base qualities were not stored, and no clone one base away is much larger.

The germline V gene yields MDHEN for CDR1 and SYDVKM for CDR2. Trimming at the junction amounts to 5 bases on V and 11 bases on J, and the germline ends lie 18 bases apart. Including cysteine and phenylalanine, the CDR3 has 13 amino acids. Left in the record is the CDR3 DNA by itself, 39 bases read in frame from the first base. Library prep was done by the immunoSEQ multiplex PCR assay. TCRdb provides this immuneACCESS table in a form limited to in-frame rearrangements. Some clones are lacking; in checked studies, under half of them reflect an unresolved V gene, and why the rest are absent is not known. Recorded for this sample are tens of thousands of clones; roughly 79% of them occurred a single time. The top ten clones comprise 20% to 25% of the sample. Focal radiation therapy combined with CTLA-4 blockade (ipilimumab) was tested in patients with chemo-refractory metastatic non-small-cell lung cancer.

The TCR originated in a human donor with non-small cell lung cancer that progressed on radiotherapy plus ipilimumab. The sample in question was peripheral blood, obtained from a patient treated with radiotherapy plus ipilimumab. Rearrangement joined TRBV28 to TRBJ2-5; TRBD2 is a possible D gene, resting on 6 matching bases. The CDR3 region has the sequence CASSPKGPREQYF. The sequenced DNA: TGTGCCAGCAGTCCCAAGGGTCCTCGGGAGCAGTACTTC. Here the CDR3 is joined to the reference TRBV28 and TRBJ2-5 genes, and the full variable domain is: DVKVTQSSRYLVKRTGEKVFLECVQDMDHENMFWYRQDPGLGLRLIYFSYDVKMKEKGDIPEGYSVSREKKERFSLILESASTNQTSMYLCASSPKGPREQYFGPGTRLLVL.